This is a list of T cell receptor beta chains from one sample in a study of OX40 agonist ivuxolimab in advanced cancers. Data came from immunoSEQ multiplex PCR; TCRdb stores just in-frame clones and leaves some out. The sample gives tens of thousands of clones, roughly 84% of which show up once; around 0.29% is in the top ten. Sample: CD4+ or CD8+ T cells sorted from blood, taken in a trial of the OX40 agonist ivuxolimab. Receptors originate from an adult with an advanced solid tumor such as melanoma, head and neck, liver or kidney cancer. The CDR3 runs from the conserved cysteine through the conserved F or W. The D gene is left open where the match is weak. Where a row states a size, it is once, few, many or the class of an expanded clone; other rows omit it.

V	J	size	D	DNA	CDR3
TRBV6-6	TRBJ2-4	-	-	TGTGCCAGCAGTTACCTGCGGGATGGGAACATTCAGTACTTC	CASSYLRDGNIQYF
TRBV7-2	TRBJ2-7	once	-	TGTGCCAGCAGCCCTCGTCGGGGTGGTGTCGAGCAGTACTTC	CASSPRRGGVEQYF
TRBV13	TRBJ1-4	few	-	TGTGCCAGCAGCCACCGACAGGCCCCCCATGAAAAACTGTTTTTT	CASSHRQAPHEKLFF
TRBV19	TRBJ2-5	-	TRBD1	TGTGCCAGTAGCCGGGACAGGCAAGAGACCCAGTACTTC	CASSRDRQETQYF
TRBV5-1	TRBJ2-1	-	TRBD1	TGCGCCAGCAGCTTGGCCGGGACAGGGGGCCTCAATGAGCAGTTCTTC	CASSLAGTGGLNEQFF
TRBV11-2	TRBJ2-5	-	-	TGTGCCAGCAGCTTAGATCAGGGAGAGACCCAGTACTTC	CASSLDQGETQYF
TRBV6-5	TRBJ2-1	-	-	TGTGCCAGCAGTTACCCTGGAAGGGGAAGGAACAATGAGCAGTTCTTC	CASSYPGRGRNNEQFF
TRBV6-1	TRBJ1-1	-	-	TGTGCCAGCAGTCTAGGGACGGGTGGAGCTGAAGCTTTCTTT	CASSLGTGGAEAFF
TRBV14	TRBJ1-3	-	-	TGTGCCAGCAGCCACTGGACCCTATCTGGAAACACCATATATTTT	CASSHWTLSGNTIYF
TRBV6-1	TRBJ1-1	-	-	TGTGCCAGCATGAGGATCGTGAACACTGAAGCTTTCTTT	CASMRIVNTEAFF
TRBV7-6	TRBJ1-1	-	-	TGTGCCAGCAGCTTAGCGGAAGGGGGGGGCACTGAAGCTTTCTTT	CASSLAEGGGTEAFF
TRBV7-2	TRBJ2-7	-	TRBD1	TGTGCCAGCAGCCGTACAGGGGCCCCGACCTCCTACGAGCAGTACTTC	CASSRTGAPTSYEQYF
TRBV25-1	TRBJ2-3	-	TRBD1	TGTGCCAGCTCCCGGGACAGAGGCGCAGATACGCAGTATTTT	CASSRDRGADTQYF
TRBV9	TRBJ2-3	-	TRBD2	TGTGCCAGCAGCGCCGGGACTACCCAAACGCAGTATTTT	CASSAGTTQTQYF
TRBV14	TRBJ1-2	-	-	TGTGCCAGCAGCCAAGGGACCTATGGCTACACCTTC	CASSQGTYGYTF
TRBV27	TRBJ2-5	-	-	TGTGCCAGCAGCTCCCCTGAGACCCAGTACTTC	CASSSPETQYF
TRBV6-1	TRBJ1-4	-	TRBD1	TGTGCCAGCAGTGAACAAGGGACAGGGAATGAAAAACTGTTTTTT	CASSEQGTGNEKLFF
TRBV19	TRBJ1-1	-	-	TGTGCCAGTAGTCCAAGCGCGCTCCAAACTGAAGCTTTCTTT	CASSPSALQTEAFF
TRBV11-3	TRBJ2-4	-	TRBD1	TGTGCCAGCAGCGACGGGCCGGGACAGGGGAAAAACATTCAGTACTTC	CASSDGPGQGKNIQYF
TRBV30	TRBJ1-3	-	-	TGTGCCTGGTCACAAGGGCCTCGAAACACCATATATTTT	CAWSQGPRNTIYF
TRBV30	TRBJ1-1	few	-	TGTGCCTGGAGTCGGATTCGCTCAGAAGCTTTCTTT	CAWSRIRSEAFF
TRBV27	TRBJ2-3	-	-	TGTGCCAGCAGTTTTTGGGGCACAGATACGCAGTATTTT	CASSFWGTDTQYF
TRBV7-9	TRBJ1-1	-	-	TGTGCCAGCAGCTCCAAGGCCCTAACTGAAGCTTTCTTT	CASSSKALTEAFF
TRBV2	TRBJ2-7	once	TRBD1	TGTGCCAGCAGGGGGGACAGGCTAGGGCAGAGCGAGCAGTACTTC	CASRGDRLGQSEQYF
TRBV6-5	TRBJ2-7	once	TRBD2	TGTGCCAGCAGCTACCTAGCGGGGCGTTCCCACGAGCAGTACTTC	CASSYLAGRSHEQYF
TRBV9	TRBJ1-3	few	-	TGTGCCAGCAGCGTGGGAGGCAGGGAAACTGGAAACACCATATATTTT	CASSVGGRETGNTIYF
TRBV18	TRBJ2-7	-	-	TGTGCCAGCTCACCGGGCAGCTACGAGCAGTACTTC	CASSPGSYEQYF
TRBV9	TRBJ1-3	few	-	TGTGCCAGCAGCGTAGTAGGGGGTGACACCATATATTTT	CASSVVGGDTIYF
TRBV19	TRBJ1-1	-	TRBD1	TGTGCCAGTAGTAGGCCGGGACAGGGGAACACTGAAGCTTTCTTT	CASSRPGQGNTEAFF
TRBV9	TRBJ2-3	-	TRBD2	TGTGCCAGCAGCGTAGAACTAGCGGGGGGTAGTGCTAGCACAGATACGCAGTATTTT	CASSVELAGGSASTDTQYF
TRBV9	TRBJ1-1	-	-	TGTGCCAGCAGCGTAGGAGAAGGGCGGGGTAACACTGAAGCTTTCTTT	CASSVGEGRGNTEAFF
TRBV14	TRBJ2-4	-	-	TGTGCCAGCAGCCCAAGGGGCGGAGGGCGGGTGTCCAAAAACATTCAGTACTTC	CASSPRGGGRVSKNIQYF
TRBV5-5	TRBJ2-5	-	-	TGTGCCACTTCCTCGGAGGGAAAAGAGACCCAGTACTTC	CATSSEGKETQYF
TRBV10-3	TRBJ1-4	-	TRBD1	TGTGCCATCAGCCAGGGGGCAATTGAAAAACTGTTTTTT	CAISQGAIEKLFF
TRBV7-2	TRBJ2-3	-	-	TGTGCCAGCAGCCCCCGGGGAGATACGCAGTATTTT	CASSPRGDTQYF